The present TCR beta chain was sequenced within a study of ipilimumab plus nivolumab after autologous stem cell transplantation (dated by TCRdb to the early 2020s). Regarding the research as a whole: The median number of doses received by trial patients was 5 for ipilimumab and about 8 for nivolumab. Primary refractory and relapsed disease were included in the DLBCL cohort, with 18-month progression-free survival of around 88% and 27%, respectively. Patients with high-risk diffuse large B cell lymphoma, mature T cell lymphoma, or multiple myeloma undergoing autologous transplant were enrolled in the trial. Around 35 patients made up the trial's intent-to-treat population.

As encoded in the germline V gene, CDR1 is KGHSH while CDR2 is LQKENI. For this chain, trimming is 3 bases at the V end and 7 bases at the J end, and the number of junction bases without a gene match is 4. The CDR3 numbers 14 residues from cysteine through phenylalanine. Only the CDR3 portion is preserved as DNA: 42 bases, with reading frame beginning at the first base. The receptor library was made with the immunoSEQ multiplex PCR assay. TCRdb stores this immuneACCESS table with in-frame sequences only. Part of the clones is absent; in the studies checked, under half of the shortfall reflects unresolved V genes, and no reason is known for the rest. Here the sample has approximately 84,000 clones; approximately 83% occur a single time. Roughly 2.2% of the sample goes to the ten largest clones. Checkpoint therapy was initiated 14 to 28 days after autologous transplant, and ipilimumab was administered at 1 mg/kg intravenously on day 1 of selected weeks. Patients received nivolumab at 3 mg/kg intravenously on day 1 of weeks 1, 4, 7, 10, and every two weeks through week 26. The study was a Phase Ib clinical trial testing combined checkpoint inhibition with ipilimumab and nivolumab as consolidation after autologous stem cell transplantation.

Paper-wide results and their limitations: The authors stated that profiles of the T cell receptor repertoire, regulatory T cell phenotype and gut microbiota provided a biologic rationale for studying this approach further. Combined checkpoint inhibition appeared tolerable as post-transplant consolidation, according to the authors' conclusion.

Turning to this clone: Its antigen has not been determined. Per-nucleotide qualities are absent, and no much larger clonotype sits a single base away.

The receptor comes from a male donor with diffuse large B-cell lymphoma. Sequences were derived from PBMCs, sampled in a trial of ipilimumab plus nivolumab as post-transplant consolidation. The rearranged segments are TRBV18 and TRBJ2-1, and 9 junctional nucleotides match TRBD1. The CDR3 region has the sequence CASSPGTGTNEQFF. DNA sequence: TGTGCCAGCTCACCTGGGACAGGGACGAATGAGCAGTTCTTC.